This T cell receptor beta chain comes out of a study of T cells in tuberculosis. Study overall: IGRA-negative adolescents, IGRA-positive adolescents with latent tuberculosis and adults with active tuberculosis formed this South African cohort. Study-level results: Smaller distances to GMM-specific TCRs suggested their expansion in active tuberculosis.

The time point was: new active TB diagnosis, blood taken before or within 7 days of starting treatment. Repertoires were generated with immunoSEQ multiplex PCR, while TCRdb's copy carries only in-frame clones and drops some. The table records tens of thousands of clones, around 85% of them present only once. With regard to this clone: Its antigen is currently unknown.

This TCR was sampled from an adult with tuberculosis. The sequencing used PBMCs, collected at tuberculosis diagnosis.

The CDR3 region has the DNA TGCAGCGTTGATAGAGAAACTAACTATGGCTACACCTTC. This codes for CSVDRETNYGYTF. The chain couples TRBV29-1 to TRBJ1-2; D is unresolved. The CDR3 consists of 13 residues. V shed 3 bases and J shed 0 bases, with 8 bases lying between them. Germline lookup yields CDR1 SQVTM and CDR2 ANQGSEA.